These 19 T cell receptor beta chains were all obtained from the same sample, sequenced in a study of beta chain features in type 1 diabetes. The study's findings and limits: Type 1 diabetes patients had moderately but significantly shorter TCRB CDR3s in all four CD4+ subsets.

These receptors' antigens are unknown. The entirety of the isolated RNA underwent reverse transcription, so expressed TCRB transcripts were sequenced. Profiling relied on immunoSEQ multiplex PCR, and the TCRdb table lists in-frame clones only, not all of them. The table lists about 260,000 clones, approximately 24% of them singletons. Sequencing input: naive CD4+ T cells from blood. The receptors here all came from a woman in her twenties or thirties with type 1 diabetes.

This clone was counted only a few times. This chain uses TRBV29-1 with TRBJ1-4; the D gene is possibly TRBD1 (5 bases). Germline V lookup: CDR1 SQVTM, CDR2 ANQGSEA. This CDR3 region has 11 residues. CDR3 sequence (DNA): TGCGGTGGAGGGGAAAATGAAAAACTGTTTTTT. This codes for CGGGENEKLFF.

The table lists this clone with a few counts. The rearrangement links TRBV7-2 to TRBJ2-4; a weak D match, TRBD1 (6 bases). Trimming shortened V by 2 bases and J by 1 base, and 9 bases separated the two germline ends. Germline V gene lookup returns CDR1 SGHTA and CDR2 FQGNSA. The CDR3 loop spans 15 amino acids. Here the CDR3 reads CASSLQGSAKNIQYF. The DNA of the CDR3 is TGTGCCAGCAGCTTACAGGGGTCGGCCAAAAACATTCAGTACTTC. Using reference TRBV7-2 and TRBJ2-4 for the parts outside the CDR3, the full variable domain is GAGVSQSPSNKVTEKGKDVELRCDPISGHTALYWYRQSLGQGLEFLIYFQGNSAPDKSGLPSDRFSAERTGGSVSTLTIQRTQQEDSAVYLCASSLQGSAKNIQYFGAGTRLSVL.

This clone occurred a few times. The CDR3 nucleotides are TGTGCCAGCAGTTACAGGGGGGATTCGGGTGAAGCTTTCTTT. This sequence encodes CASSYRGDSGEAFF. This sequence joins TRBV27 and TRBJ1-1, with 8 bases identical to TRBD1. Germline loops: CDR1 MNHEY, CDR2 SMNVEV (reference sequence). V shed 4 bases, J shed 7 bases, and the junction held 8 bases outside the gene matches. CDR3 length equals 14 residues.

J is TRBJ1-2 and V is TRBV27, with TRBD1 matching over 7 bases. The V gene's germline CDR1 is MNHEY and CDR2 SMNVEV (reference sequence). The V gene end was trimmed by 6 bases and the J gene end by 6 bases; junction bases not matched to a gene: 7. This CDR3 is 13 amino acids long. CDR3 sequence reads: CASSPDREDGYTF. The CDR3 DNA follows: TGTGCCAGCAGCCCTGACAGGGAAGATGGCTACACCTTC.

Here the CDR3 reads CASSLGRVGSSYEQYF. The CDR3 DNA reads as TGCGCCAGCAGCCTAGGCCGAGTGGGGAGCTCCTACGAGCAGTACTTC. The chain joins TRBV4-1 to TRBJ2-7; possibly TRBD2 for D (5 bases). This CDR3 has 16 residues. Trimming left V 4 bases short and J 0 bases short, with 16 bases between. CDR1 is MGHRA, CDR2 YSYEKL, per germline.

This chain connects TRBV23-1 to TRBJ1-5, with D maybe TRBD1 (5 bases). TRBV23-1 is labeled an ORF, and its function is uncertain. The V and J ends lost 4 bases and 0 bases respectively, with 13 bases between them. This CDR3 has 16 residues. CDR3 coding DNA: TGCGCCAGCAGTCGGGGAGGGGCCTATAGCAATCAGCCCCAGCATTTT. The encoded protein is CASSRGGAYSNQPQHF.

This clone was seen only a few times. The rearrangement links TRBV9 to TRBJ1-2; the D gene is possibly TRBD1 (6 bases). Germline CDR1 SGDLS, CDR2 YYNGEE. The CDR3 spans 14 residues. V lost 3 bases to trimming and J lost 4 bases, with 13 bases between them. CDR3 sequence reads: CASSDPGHLYGYTF. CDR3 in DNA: TGTGCCAGCAGCGATCCGGGACACCTCTATGGCTACACCTTC.

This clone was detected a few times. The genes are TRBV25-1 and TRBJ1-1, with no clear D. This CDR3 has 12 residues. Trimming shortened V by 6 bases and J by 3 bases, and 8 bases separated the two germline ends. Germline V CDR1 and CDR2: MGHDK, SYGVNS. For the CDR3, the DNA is TGTGCCAGCAGGGTTCAGGACACTGAAGCTTTCTTT. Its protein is CASRVQDTEAFF.

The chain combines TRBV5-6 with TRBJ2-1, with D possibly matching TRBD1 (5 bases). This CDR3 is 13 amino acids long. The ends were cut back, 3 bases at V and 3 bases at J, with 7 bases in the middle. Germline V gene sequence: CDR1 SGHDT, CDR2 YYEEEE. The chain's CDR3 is CASSSTVYNEQFF. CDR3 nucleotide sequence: TGTGCCAGCAGCTCGACAGTCTACAATGAGCAGTTCTTC.

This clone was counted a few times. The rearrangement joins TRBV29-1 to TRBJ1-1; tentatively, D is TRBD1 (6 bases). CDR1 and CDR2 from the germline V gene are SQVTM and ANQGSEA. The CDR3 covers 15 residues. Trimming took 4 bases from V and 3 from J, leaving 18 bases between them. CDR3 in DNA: TGCAGCGTTGTGGGCCATGGGGGGGCCTACACTGAAGCTTTCTTT. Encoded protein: CSVVGHGGAYTEAFF. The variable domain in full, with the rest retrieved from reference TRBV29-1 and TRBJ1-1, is SAVISQKPSRDICQRGTSLTIQCQVDSQVTMMFWYRQQPGQSLTLIATANQGSEATYESGFVIDKFPISRPNLTFSTLTVSNMSPEDSSIYLCSVVGHGGAYTEAFFGQGTRLTVV.

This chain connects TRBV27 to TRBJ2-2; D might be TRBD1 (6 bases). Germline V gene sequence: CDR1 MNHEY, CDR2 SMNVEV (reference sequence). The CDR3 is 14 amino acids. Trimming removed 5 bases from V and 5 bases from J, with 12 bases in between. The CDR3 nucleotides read TGTGCCAGCAGTATACACAGGGATACCGGGGAGCTGTTTTTT. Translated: CASSIHRDTGELFF.

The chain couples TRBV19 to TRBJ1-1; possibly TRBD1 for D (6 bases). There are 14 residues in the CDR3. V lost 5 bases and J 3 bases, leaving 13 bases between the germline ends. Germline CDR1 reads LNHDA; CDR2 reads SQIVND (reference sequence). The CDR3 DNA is TGTGCCAGTAGTGTCCGGGACACCTACACTGAAGCTTTCTTT. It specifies CASSVRDTYTEAFF. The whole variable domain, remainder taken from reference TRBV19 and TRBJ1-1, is DGGITQSPKYLFRKEGQNVTLSCEQNLNHDAMYWYRQDPGQGLRLIYYSQIVNDFQKGDIAEGYSVSREKKESFPLTVTSAQKNPTAFYLCASSVRDTYTEAFFGQGTRLTVV.

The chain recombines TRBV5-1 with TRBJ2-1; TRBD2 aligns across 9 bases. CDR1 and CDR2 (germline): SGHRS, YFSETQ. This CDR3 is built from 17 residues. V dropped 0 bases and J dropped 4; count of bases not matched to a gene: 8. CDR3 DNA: TGCGCCAGCAGCTTGGGCGGCGTAGCGGGAGCTTACAATGAGCAGTTCTTC. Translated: CASSLGGVAGAYNEQFF.

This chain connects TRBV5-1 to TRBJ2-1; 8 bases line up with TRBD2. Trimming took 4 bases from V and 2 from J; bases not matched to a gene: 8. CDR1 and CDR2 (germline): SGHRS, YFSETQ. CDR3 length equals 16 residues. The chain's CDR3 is CASSLRAGGTYNEQFF. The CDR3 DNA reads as TGCGCCAGCAGCCTCCGGGCGGGAGGCACCTACAATGAGCAGTTCTTC.

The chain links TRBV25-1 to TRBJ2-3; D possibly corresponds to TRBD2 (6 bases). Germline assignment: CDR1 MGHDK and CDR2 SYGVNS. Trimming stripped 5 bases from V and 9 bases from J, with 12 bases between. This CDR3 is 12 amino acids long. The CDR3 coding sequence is TGTGCCAGCAGTCCCCTGGGAGGCACGCAGTATTTT. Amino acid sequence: CASSPLGGTQYF.

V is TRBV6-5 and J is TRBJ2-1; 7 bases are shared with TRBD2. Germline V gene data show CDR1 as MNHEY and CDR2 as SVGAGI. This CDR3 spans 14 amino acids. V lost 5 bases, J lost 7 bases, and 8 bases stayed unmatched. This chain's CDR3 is CASSAREGKNEQFF. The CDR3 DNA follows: TGTGCCAGCAGTGCTAGGGAGGGAAAGAATGAGCAGTTCTTC.

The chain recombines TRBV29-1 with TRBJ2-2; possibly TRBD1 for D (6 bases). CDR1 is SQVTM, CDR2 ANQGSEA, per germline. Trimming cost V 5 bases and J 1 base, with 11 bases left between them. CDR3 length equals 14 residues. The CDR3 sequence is CSVIKDRNTGELFF. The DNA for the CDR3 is TGCAGCGTTATAAAGGACAGGAACACCGGGGAGCTGTTTTTT.

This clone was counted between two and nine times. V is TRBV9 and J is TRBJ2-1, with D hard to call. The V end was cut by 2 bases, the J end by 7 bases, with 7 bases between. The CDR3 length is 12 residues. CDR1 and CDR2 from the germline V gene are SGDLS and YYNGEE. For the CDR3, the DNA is TGTGCCAGCAGCGTTCTCTCTAATGAGCAGTTCTTC. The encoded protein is CASSVLSNEQFF.

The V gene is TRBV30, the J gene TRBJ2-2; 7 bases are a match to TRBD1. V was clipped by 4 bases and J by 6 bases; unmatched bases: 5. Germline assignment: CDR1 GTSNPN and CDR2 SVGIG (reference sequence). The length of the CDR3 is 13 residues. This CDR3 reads CAWTPQGAGELFF. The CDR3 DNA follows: TGTGCCTGGACCCCGCAGGGGGCCGGGGAGCTGTTTTTT. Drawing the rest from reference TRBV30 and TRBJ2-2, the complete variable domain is SQTIHQWPATLVQPVGSPLSLECTVEGTSNPNLYWYRQAAGRGLQLLFYSVGIGQISSEVPQNLSASRPQDRQFILSSKKLLLSDSGFYLCAWTPQGAGELFFGEGSRLTVL.